This TCR beta chain was sequenced in a study of regulatory T cells in long-lasting Graves disease. This clonotype appeared a few times. Germline V gene sequence: CDR1 MNHEY, CDR2 SMNVEV (reference sequence). V lost 5 bases to trimming and J lost 8 bases, with 16 bases between them. CDR3 length: 15 residues. For TCR beta, libraries came from iRepertoire HTBI primers and Arm-PCR of CDR3 regions. A single record per CDR3 protein comes from TCRdb applying MiXCR to the multiplex PCR reads. The repertoire consists of a few hundred thousand distinct CDR3 sequences, with around 11% occurring once and the leading ten covering approximately 19%. The time point denotes: newly diagnosed GD, antithyroid drugs for less than 3 months. After RNA was extracted from PBMCs, the TCR library was made from it. Patients with Graves' disease were diagnosed by American Thyroid Association guidelines. These data were also filed under a second study, of T cells in Graves' hyperthyroidism and ophthalmopathy.

The chain employs TRBV27 and TRBJ1-6, with D perhaps matching TRBD1 (6 bases). Source: peripheral blood mononuclear cells (PBMCs), taken at new diagnosis, from a patient treated with antithyroid drugs. This TCR was sampled from a woman in her late teens or twenties with Graves disease. The CDR3 nucleotides are TGTGCCAGCAGTGAGGCCAGGGGTTTACATTCACCCCTCCACTTT. This translates into CASSEARGLHSPLHF.